This entry features one T cell receptor beta chain sequence. What it binds is unknown. The junction does not match germline at one end; this may be a read error. TCRbeta libraries were built with three rounds of nested PCR, modified from ARM-PCR. TCRdb itself ran the multiplex PCR reads through MiXCR, one entry per CDR3 protein. Among more than 75,000 distinct CDR3 sequences listed, over 80% were seen once. This sample's RNA came from whole unsorted tissue. Germline V gives CDR1 MNHEY, CDR2 SVGAGI. The CDR3 spans 12 residues. The data stem from a study of tumor and adjacent non-tumor tissue in lung cancer. Whole-study context: There were 11 to 12 adenocarcinoma, a couple of squamous cell carcinoma and 1 small cell lung cancer cases.

Study findings and constraints: Shorter survival was associated with higher TCR diversity in tumors.

Sequencing used lung tumor tissue. This clonotype was obtained from a woman aged 50 to 65 with non-small cell lung cancer. This chain joins TRBV6-5 and TRBJ1-1; D perhaps matches TRBD1 (6 bases). CDR3 loop: CANSRRGNEAFF. Written as DNA, the CDR3 is TGTGCCAACAGTCGCAGGGGAAATGAAGCATTCTTT.